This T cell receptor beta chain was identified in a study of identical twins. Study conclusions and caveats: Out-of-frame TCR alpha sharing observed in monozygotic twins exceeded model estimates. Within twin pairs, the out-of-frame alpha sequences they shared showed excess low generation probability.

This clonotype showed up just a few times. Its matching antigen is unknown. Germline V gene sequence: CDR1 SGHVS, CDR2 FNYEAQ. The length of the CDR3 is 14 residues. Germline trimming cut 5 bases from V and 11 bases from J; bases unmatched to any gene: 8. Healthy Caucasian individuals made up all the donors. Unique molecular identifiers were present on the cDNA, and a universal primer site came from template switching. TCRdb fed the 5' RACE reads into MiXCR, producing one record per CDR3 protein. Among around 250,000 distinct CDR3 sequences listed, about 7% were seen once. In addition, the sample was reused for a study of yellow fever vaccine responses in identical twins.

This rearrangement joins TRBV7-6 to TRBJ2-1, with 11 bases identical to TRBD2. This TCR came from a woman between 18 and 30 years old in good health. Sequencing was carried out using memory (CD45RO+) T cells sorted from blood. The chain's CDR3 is CASSTSGSWSKQFF. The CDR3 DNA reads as TGTGCCAGCAGCACTAGCGGGAGTTGGAGCAAGCAGTTCTTC.